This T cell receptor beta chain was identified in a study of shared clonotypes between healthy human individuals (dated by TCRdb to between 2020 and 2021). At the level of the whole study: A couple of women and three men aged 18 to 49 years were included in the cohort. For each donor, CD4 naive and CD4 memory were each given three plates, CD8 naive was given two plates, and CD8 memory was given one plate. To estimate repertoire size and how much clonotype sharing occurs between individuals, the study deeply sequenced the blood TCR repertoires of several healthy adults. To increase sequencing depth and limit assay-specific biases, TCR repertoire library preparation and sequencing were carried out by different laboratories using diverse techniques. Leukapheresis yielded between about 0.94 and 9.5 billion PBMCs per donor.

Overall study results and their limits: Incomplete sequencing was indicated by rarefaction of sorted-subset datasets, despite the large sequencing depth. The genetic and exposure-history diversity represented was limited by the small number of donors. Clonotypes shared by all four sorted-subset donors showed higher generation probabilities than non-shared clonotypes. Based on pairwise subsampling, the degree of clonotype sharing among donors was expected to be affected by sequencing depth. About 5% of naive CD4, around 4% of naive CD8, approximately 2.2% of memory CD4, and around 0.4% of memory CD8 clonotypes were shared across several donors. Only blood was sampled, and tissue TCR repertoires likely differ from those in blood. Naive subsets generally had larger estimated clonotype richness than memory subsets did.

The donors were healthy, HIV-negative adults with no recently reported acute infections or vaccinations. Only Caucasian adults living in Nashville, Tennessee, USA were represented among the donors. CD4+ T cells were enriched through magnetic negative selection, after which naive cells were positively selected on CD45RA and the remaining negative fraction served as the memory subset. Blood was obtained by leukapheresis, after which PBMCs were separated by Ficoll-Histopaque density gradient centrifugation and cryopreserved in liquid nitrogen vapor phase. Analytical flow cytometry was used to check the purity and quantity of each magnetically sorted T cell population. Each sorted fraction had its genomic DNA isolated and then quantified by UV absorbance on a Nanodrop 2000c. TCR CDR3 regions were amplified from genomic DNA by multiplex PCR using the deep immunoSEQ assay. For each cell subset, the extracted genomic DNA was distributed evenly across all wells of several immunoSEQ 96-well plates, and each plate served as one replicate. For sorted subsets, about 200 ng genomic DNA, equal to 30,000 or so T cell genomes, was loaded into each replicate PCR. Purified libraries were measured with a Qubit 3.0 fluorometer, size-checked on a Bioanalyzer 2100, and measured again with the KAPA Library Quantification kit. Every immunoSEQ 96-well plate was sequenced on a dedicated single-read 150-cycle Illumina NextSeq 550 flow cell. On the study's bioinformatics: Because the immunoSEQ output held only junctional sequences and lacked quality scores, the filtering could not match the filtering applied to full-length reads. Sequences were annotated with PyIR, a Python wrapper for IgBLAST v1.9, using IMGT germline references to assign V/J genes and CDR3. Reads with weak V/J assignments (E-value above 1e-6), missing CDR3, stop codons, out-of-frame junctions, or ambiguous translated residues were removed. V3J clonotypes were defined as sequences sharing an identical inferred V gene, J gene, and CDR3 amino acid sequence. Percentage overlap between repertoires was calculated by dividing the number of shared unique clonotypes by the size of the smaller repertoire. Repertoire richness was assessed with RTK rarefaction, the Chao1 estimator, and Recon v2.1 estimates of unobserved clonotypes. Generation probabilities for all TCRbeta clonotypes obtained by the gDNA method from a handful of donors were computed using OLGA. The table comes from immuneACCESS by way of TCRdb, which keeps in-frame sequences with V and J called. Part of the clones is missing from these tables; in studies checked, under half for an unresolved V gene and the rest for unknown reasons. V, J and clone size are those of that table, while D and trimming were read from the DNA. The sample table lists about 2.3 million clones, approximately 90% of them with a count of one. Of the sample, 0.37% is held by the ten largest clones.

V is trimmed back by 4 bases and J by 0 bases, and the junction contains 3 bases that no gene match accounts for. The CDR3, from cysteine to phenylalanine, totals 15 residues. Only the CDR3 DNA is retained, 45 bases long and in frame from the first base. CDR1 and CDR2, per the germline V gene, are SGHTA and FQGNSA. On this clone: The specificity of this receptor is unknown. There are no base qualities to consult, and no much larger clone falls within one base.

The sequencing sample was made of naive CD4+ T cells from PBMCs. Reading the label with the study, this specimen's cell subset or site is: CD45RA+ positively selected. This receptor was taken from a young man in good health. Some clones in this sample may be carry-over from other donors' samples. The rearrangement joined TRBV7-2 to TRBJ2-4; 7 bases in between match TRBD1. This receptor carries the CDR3 CASSSTGRAKNIQYF. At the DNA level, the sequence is TGTGCCAGCAGCTCGACAGGGCGAGCCAAAAACATTCAGTACTTC.